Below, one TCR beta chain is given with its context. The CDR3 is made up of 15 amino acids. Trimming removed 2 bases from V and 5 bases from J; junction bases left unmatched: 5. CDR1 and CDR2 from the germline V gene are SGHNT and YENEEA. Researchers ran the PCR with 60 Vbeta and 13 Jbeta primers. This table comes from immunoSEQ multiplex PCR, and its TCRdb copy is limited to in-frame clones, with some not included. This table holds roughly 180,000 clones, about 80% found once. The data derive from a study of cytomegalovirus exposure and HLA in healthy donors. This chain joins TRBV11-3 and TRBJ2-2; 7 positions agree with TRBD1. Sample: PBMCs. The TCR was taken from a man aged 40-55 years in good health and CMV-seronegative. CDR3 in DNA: TGTGCCAGCAGCTTAACAAACAGGGGTACCGGGGAGCTGTTTTTT. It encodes CASSLTNRGTGELFF.